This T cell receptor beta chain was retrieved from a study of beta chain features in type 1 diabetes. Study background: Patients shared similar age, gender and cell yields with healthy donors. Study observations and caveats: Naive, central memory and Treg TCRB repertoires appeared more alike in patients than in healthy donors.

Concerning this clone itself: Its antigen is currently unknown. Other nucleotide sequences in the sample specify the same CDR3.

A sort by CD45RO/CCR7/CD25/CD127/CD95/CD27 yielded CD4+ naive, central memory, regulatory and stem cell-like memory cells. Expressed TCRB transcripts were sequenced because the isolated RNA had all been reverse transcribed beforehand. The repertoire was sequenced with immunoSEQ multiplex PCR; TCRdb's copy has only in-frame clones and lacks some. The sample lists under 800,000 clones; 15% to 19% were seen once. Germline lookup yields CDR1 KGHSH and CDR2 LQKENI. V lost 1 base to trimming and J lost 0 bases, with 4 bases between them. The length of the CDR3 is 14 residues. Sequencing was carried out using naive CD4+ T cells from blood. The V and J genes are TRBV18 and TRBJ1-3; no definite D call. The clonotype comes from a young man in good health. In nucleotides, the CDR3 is TGTGCCAGCTCACCACAGGGCTCTGGAAACACCATATATTTT. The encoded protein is CASSPQGSGNTIYF.